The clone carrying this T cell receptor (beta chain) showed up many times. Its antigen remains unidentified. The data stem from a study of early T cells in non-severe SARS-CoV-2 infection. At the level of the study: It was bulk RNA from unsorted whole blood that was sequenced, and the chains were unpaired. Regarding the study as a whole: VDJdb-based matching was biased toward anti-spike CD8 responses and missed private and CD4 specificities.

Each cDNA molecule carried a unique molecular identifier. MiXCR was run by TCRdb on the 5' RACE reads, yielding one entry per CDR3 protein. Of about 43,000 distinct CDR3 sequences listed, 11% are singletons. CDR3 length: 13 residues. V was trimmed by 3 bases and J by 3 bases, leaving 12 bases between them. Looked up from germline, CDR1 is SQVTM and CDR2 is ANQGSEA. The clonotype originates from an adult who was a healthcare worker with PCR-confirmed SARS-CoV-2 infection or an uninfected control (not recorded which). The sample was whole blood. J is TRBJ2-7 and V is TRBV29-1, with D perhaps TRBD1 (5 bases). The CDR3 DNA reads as TGCAGCGTTGAGGGGCAGGGTGTCTACGAGCAGTACTTC. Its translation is CSVEGQGVYEQYF.